The 19 T cell receptor beta chains presented below share a single source sample, sequenced in a study of cytomegalovirus exposure and HLA in healthy donors. The primer mix had 60 Vbeta and 13 Jbeta primers. Profiled with immunoSEQ multiplex PCR; TCRdb holds only in-frame clones, not every one. The sample includes about 64,000 clones, over 75% seen only once; the top ten take 9.5% to 12%. The source material was PBMCs. The origin of the receptors is a female donor in good health and CMV-seronegative.

The chain combines TRBV5-1 with TRBJ1-1; D perhaps matches TRBD1 (5 bases). This CDR3 is built from 15 residues. Germline loops: CDR1 SGHRS, CDR2 YFSETQ. Trimming removed 0 bases from V and 3 bases from J, with 12 bases in between. The CDR3 bases are TGCGCCAGCAGCTTGGGGGCGTCGGGGGACACTGAAGCTTTCTTT. Residues: CASSLGASGDTEAFF.

The rearrangement uses TRBV6-1 and TRBJ1-1; possible D gene TRBD1, 6 bases. CDR1 MNHNS and CDR2 SASEGT come from the germline V gene. This CDR3 comprises 13 residues. V lost 1 base to trimming and J lost 5 bases, with 8 bases between them. The chain's CDR3 is CASSEVRGTEAFF. The CDR3 nucleotides read TGTGCCAGCAGTGAAGTGAGGGGGACTGAAGCTTTCTTT.

Here the CDR3 reads CASKLGGTGTYGYTF. In nucleotides, the CDR3 is TGTGCCAGTAAATTGGGGGGAACGGGTACCTATGGCTACACCTTC. The V gene is TRBV6-5, the J gene TRBJ1-2, with a tentative D call TRBD1 (5 bases). The CDR3 is 15 amino acids. CDR1 is MNHEY and CDR2 is SVGAGI in the germline V gene. Trimming removed 9 bases at V and 4 bases at J, with 21 bases between.

The chain combines TRBV30 with TRBJ2-5; 7 bases map to TRBD1. V trimming: 1 base; J trimming: 5 bases; junction bases outside the gene matches: 16. Germline CDR1 GTSNPN, CDR2 SVGIG (reference sequence). The CDR3 is 17 residues long. The CDR3 is CAWSAHPGKGAEETQYF. The DNA for the CDR3 is TGTGCCTGGAGTGCCCACCCTGGGAAGGGGGCTGAGGAGACCCAGTACTTC.

The gene calls are TRBV30 and TRBJ1-2; D is possibly TRBD1 (5 bases). The V end was cut by 3 bases, the J end by 7 bases, with 9 bases between. The CDR3 has 11 amino acids. Germline loops: CDR1 GTSNPN, CDR2 SVGIG (reference sequence). The CDR3 bases are TGTGCCTGGAGGCCGGGGGTTGGCTACACCTTC. This encodes CAWRPGVGYTF.

The chain couples TRBV4-2 to TRBJ2-7; D not certain. CDR1 is LGHNA, CDR2 YNFKEQ, per germline. This CDR3 is 11 amino acids long. Trimming shortened V by 4 bases and J by 6 bases, and 7 bases separated the two germline ends. The CDR3 nucleotides are TGTGCCAGCAGCCCCGGAGTCGAGCAGTACTTC. Translated, it gives CASSPGVEQYF.

The rearrangement links TRBV11-2 to TRBJ2-4; 8 bases map to TRBD1. Germline values: CDR1 SGHAT, CDR2 FQNNGV. The trim removed 7 bases at V and 9 bases at J, leaving 14 bases unmatched. This CDR3 spans 15 amino acids. CDR3 DNA: TGTGCCAGCACCCTATCGGTCGGGACAGGCAGCATTCAGTACTTC. Translated, it gives CASTLSVGTGSIQYF.

The chain joins TRBV7-2 to TRBJ1-2; 8 nucleotides line up with TRBD1. J was trimmed by 3 bases and V by 1 base; bases with no gene match: 13. CDR1 and CDR2 (germline): SGHTA, FQGNSA. The CDR3 is 18 amino acids. CDR3 protein: CASSLDSHRTGKDYGYTF. CDR3 nucleotides: TGTGCCAGCAGCTTAGACTCGCACCGGACAGGGAAGGACTATGGCTACACCTTC. Variable domain in full (rest from reference TRBV7-2 and TRBJ1-2): GAGVSQSPSNKVTEKGKDVELRCDPISGHTALYWYRQSLGQGLEFLIYFQGNSAPDKSGLPSDRFSAERTGGSVSTLTIQRTQQEDSAVYLCASSLDSHRTGKDYGYTFGSGTRLTVV.

DNA of the CDR3: TGTGCCAGCAGTTTAGAACAGGGTTTTGGAAACACCATATATTTT. This sequence encodes CASSLEQGFGNTIYF. J is TRBJ1-3 and V is TRBV28; a possible D gene is TRBD1 (6 bases). The germline gives CDR1 MDHEN, CDR2 SYDVKM. Trimming took off 2 bases at V and 3 bases at J, with 11 bases between the two ends. The CDR3 extends over 15 amino acids.

The chain joins TRBV7-9 to TRBJ2-3; perhaps TRBD2 as D (5 bases). V was shortened by 1 base and J by 2 bases, with 10 bases between the two germline ends. Germline V gene data show CDR1 as SEHNR and CDR2 as FQNEAQ (reference sequence). The CDR3 contains 15 residues. CDR3 bases: TGTGCCAGCAGCTTAGGGCGGACTCTCACAGATACGCAGTATTTT. It specifies CASSLGRTLTDTQYF.

The chain joins TRBV5-1 to TRBJ2-3; a weak D match, TRBD2 (7 bases). V was trimmed by 0 bases and J by 4 bases, leaving 15 bases between them. This CDR3 is 16 amino acids long. Per the germline V gene, CDR1 is SGHRS and CDR2 is YFSETQ. The CDR3 protein is CASSLVAGEGPDTQYF. The CDR3 DNA sequence: TGCGCCAGCAGCTTGGTTGCAGGGGAGGGTCCAGATACGCAGTATTTT.

This clone occurred a few times. The chain carries TRBV7-2 and TRBJ2-7; 10 bases line up with TRBD2. This CDR3 is built from 15 residues. J lost 3 bases, V lost 3 bases, and 5 bases had no gene match. CDR1 is SGHTA, CDR2 FQGNSA, per germline. The CDR3 bases are TGTGCCAGCAGCTTCGAACTAGCGGGGAACTACGAGCAGTACTTC. This translates into CASSFELAGNYEQYF.

The V and J genes are TRBV7-9 and TRBJ1-3, with D possibly TRBD1 on 6 matching bases. CDR3 size: 15 residues. Germline values: CDR1 SEHNR, CDR2 FQNEAQ (reference sequence). V dropped 4 bases and J dropped 0 bases, with 10 bases sitting between them. In DNA form, the CDR3 reads TGTGCCAGCAGCTCAAACAGGGTCTCTGGAAACACCATATATTTT. Amino acids: CASSSNRVSGNTIYF.

Concerning this clone itself: Its ends do not fully match the called genes, so a read error is possible. The chain employs TRBV7-7 and TRBJ2-2; possibly TRBD1 for D (5 bases). CDR1 SSHAT and CDR2 FNYEAQ come from the germline V gene (reference sequence). The CDR3 length is 16 residues. The CDR3 DNA sequence: TGTGCTAGCAGCTTAGGTTACCCAAGGGGCACCGGGGAGCTGTTTTTT. Its translation: CASSLGYPRGTGELFF.

The chain recombines TRBV30 with TRBJ2-5, with 7 nucleotides matching TRBD2. This CDR3 contains 13 residues. The ends lost 2 bases at V and 4 bases at J; junction bases unmatched: 4. CDR1 and CDR2 from the germline V gene are GTSNPN and SVGIG (reference sequence). CDR3 sequence (DNA): TGTGCCTGGAGTTTGGTAGCGGGAGAGACCCAGTACTTC. It is translated as CAWSLVAGETQYF.

V is TRBV7-8 and J is TRBJ1-2; weak D call: TRBD1 (5 bases). The CDR3 spans 14 residues. Germline CDR1 reads SGHVS; CDR2 reads FQNEAQ. Trimming shortened V by 8 bases and J by 3 bases, and 16 bases separated the two germline ends. The CDR3 sequence is CASEEGVSDYGYTF. The CDR3 DNA follows: TGTGCCAGCGAGGAAGGGGTGTCGGACTATGGCTACACCTTC.

This clone was seen just once. Other DNA sequences in the same sample also yield this CDR3. The chain has TRBV15 and TRBJ2-3, with 10 bases identical to TRBD2. The CDR3 runs 13 residues. Germline V gene lookup returns CDR1 LNHNV and CDR2 YYDKDF (reference sequence). V lost 9 bases, J lost 6 bases, and 6 bases stayed unmatched. CDR3 loop: CATRFSGGDTQYF. The CDR3 DNA reads as TGTGCCACGAGGTTTAGCGGGGGGGATACGCAGTATTTT.

The V and J genes are TRBV6-5 and TRBJ1-1; D is unclear. Germline V CDR1 and CDR2: MNHEY, SVGAGI. Between the trimmed V and J ends, which lost 0 bases and 2 bases, there was a span of 7 bases. This CDR3 has 14 amino acids. CDR3 amino acids: CASSYSAGNTEAFF. For the CDR3, the DNA is TGTGCCAGCAGTTACTCCGCGGGTAACACTGAAGCTTTCTTT.

This chain joins TRBV5-6 and TRBJ2-2; D might be TRBD2 (6 bases). CDR3 size: 17 residues. V dropped 4 bases and J dropped 0 bases, with 16 bases sitting between them. Germline V gives CDR1 SGHDT, CDR2 YYEEEE. CDR3 sequence (DNA): TGTGCCAGCAGCCTACTAGCTCAGATGACGAACACCGGGGAGCTGTTTTTT. Translation gives CASSLLAQMTNTGELFF.